A selection of T cell receptor beta chains follows, all from one sample in a study of OX40 agonist ivuxolimab in advanced cancers. Profiled with immunoSEQ multiplex PCR; TCRdb holds only in-frame clones, not every one. The sample carries 40,000 to 45,000 clones, more than 70% recorded once. The sequences come from CD4+ or CD8+ T cells sorted from blood, collected in a trial of the OX40 agonist ivuxolimab. These receptor sequences come from an adult with an advanced solid tumor such as melanoma, head and neck, liver or kidney cancer. CDR3s include the opening cysteine and the closing phenylalanine or tryptophan. The D gene is left open where the match is weak. Only some rows state a clone size, as once, few, many or a class for expanded clones.

D	size	V	J	DNA	CDR3
TRBD2	-	TRBV19	TRBJ2-1	TGTGCCAGTAGTATTGTGACTAGCGGGAGGTCTCACTACAATGAGCAGTTCTTC	CASSIVTSGRSHYNEQFF
-	-	TRBV7-8	TRBJ1-4	TGTGCCAGCAGCCCAACTGCAACTAATGAAAAACTGTTTTTT	CASSPTATNEKLFF
-	-	TRBV14	TRBJ2-2	TGTGCCAGCAGCCAAGATTGGGCCAGAAACACCGGGGAGCTGTTTTTT	CASSQDWARNTGELFF
TRBD2	-	TRBV5-6	TRBJ2-1	TGTGCCAGCAGCTTGGTAACCCTCCTAGCGGGACGTTACAATGAGCAGTTCTTC	CASSLVTLLAGRYNEQFF
-	-	TRBV4-1	TRBJ2-1	TGCGCCAGCAGCCAAGTTTTCCCAGACCCTTACAATGAGCAGTTCTTC	CASSQVFPDPYNEQFF
-	-	TRBV19	TRBJ2-1	TGTGCCAGTAGTCGTACCAATAATGAGTACAATGAGCAGTTCTTC	CASSRTNNEYNEQFF
TRBD1	-	TRBV30	TRBJ2-1	TGTGCCTGGAGTGTTATAACAGGGGGCCCCTGGGCATGGCAGTTCTTC	CAWSVITGGPWAWQFF
-	-	TRBV5-4	TRBJ2-1	TGTGCCAGCAGCCCGACTATTCTCGTTTCCTACAATGAGCAGTTCTTC	CASSPTILVSYNEQFF
TRBD1	-	TRBV19	TRBJ2-1	TGTGCCAGTAGTATAAGTTCCCCAGGGGGCAGGTTCAGGTATGAGCAGTTCTTC	CASSISSPGGRFRYEQFF
-	-	TRBV14	TRBJ1-1	TGTGCCAGCAGCGTAGGGTCTACGGCTTTCTTT	CASSVGSTAFF
TRBD1	-	TRBV5-5	TRBJ2-2	TGTGCCAGCTTCCCACGACAGGGGAATTCCGGGGAGCTGTTTTTT	CASFPRQGNSGELFF
-	-	TRBV7-2	TRBJ2-1	TGTGCCAGCAGCCCTTTCTTAGGAAATGAGCAGTTCTTC	CASSPFLGNEQFF
-	-	TRBV19	TRBJ1-5	TGTGCCAGTAGTCCACGGTGGGGGGCGGCTCAGCCCCAGCATTTT	CASSPRWGAAQPQHF
-	once	TRBV9	TRBJ2-5	TGTGCCAGCAGCGTAGGACCGTACCAAGAGACCCAGTACTTC	CASSVGPYQETQYF
TRBD1	-	TRBV27	TRBJ2-7	TGTGCCAGCAACAGAACTCCGGGACAGACACCCGAGCAGTACTTC	CASNRTPGQTPEQYF
-	-	TRBV28	TRBJ1-1	TGTGCCAGCAGTTTATGGGGGACGAACACTGAAGCTTTCTTT	CASSLWGTNTEAFF
-	-	TRBV5-4	TRBJ2-2	TGTGCCAGCAGCCGCAACGCGAACACCGGGGAGCTGTTTTTT	CASSRNANTGELFF
TRBD1	-	TRBV14	TRBJ1-2	TGTGCCAGCAGCCAAAGTCGGACAGGTTATGGCTACACCTTC	CASSQSRTGYGYTF
TRBD1	-	TRBV5-1	TRBJ2-7	TGCGCCAGCAGCTTGGGGACAGGGGATCCCTACGAGCAGTACTTC	CASSLGTGDPYEQYF
TRBD2	-	TRBV11-2	TRBJ2-1	TGTGCCAGCAGCTTCGGGACTAGCATCTACAATGAGCAGTTCTTC	CASSFGTSIYNEQFF
-	-	TRBV19	TRBJ2-1	TGTGCCAGTAGTATAGATGGGCTCCCCAATGAGCAGTTCTTC	CASSIDGLPNEQFF
TRBD1	once	TRBV2	TRBJ2-3	TGTGCCAGCAGTACGGGACAGGGGATCACAGATACGCAGTATTTT	CASSTGQGITDTQYF
TRBD1	-	TRBV30	TRBJ1-1	TGTGCCTGGAAAACAGGGGGTGGGGTGACTGAAGCTTTCTTT	CAWKTGGGVTEAFF
TRBD2	-	TRBV11-2	TRBJ2-7	TGTGCCAGCAGCTTAGGGTGGGAGGGCCGCCACGAGCAGTACTTC	CASSLGWEGRHEQYF
-	-	TRBV6-6	TRBJ2-5	TGTGCCAGCAGCGACCCCCCCGGGACCCAGTACTTC	CASSDPPGTQYF
TRBD1	-	TRBV5-1	TRBJ1-1	TGCGCCAGCAGCGGGACGACAGGGGGATGGACTGAAGCTTTCTTT	CASSGTTGGWTEAFF
-	-	TRBV14	TRBJ2-7	TGTGCCAGCAGCCCTCCCGGGACGGCCTTCTACGAGCAGTACTTC	CASSPPGTAFYEQYF
-	-	TRBV27	TRBJ2-1	TGTGCCAGCAGTTTTTCGGGTCTCCACTACAATGAGCAGTTCTTC	CASSFSGLHYNEQFF
TRBD1	once	TRBV5-1	TRBJ1-1	TGCGCCAGCAGCTTGATGGGGACAGGGTCGTACACTGAAGCTTTCTTT	CASSLMGTGSYTEAFF
-	-	TRBV5-1	TRBJ2-1	TGCGCCAGCAGCTCAGGTAACCACGCGGGGAATGAGCAGTTCTTC	CASSSGNHAGNEQFF
-	-	TRBV30	TRBJ1-1	TGTGCCTGGACGGTTCATGTGGCCACTGAAGCTTTCTTT	CAWTVHVATEAFF